Sequencing of this TCR beta chain was carried out in a study of T cell responses to AZD1222 COVID-19 vaccine. The overall study: Second-dose schedules of about 4 or about 12 weeks were combined.

Trimming left V 3 bases short and J 5 bases short, with 5 bases between. CDR1 KGHSH and CDR2 LQKENI come from the germline V gene. The CDR3 has 12 amino acids. Profiled with immunoSEQ multiplex PCR; TCRdb holds only in-frame clones, not every one. The repertoire has 85,000 to 130,000 clones, about 90% of them found once; the top ten carry around 9%. The chain links TRBV18 to TRBJ1-5; unclear D gene. This clonotype was sampled from an adult in good health. This specimen consisted of peripheral blood, obtained on day 0 of AZD1222 vaccination. In DNA form, the CDR3 reads TGTGCCAGCTCACCTGCAGATCAGCCCCAGCATTTT. This encodes CASSPADQPQHF.